This TCR beta chain was identified in a study of blood T cell repertoires in COVID-19. The CDR3 covers 14 residues. The V segment lost 4 bases and the J segment 6 bases; nucleotides outside the gene matches: 8. Germline V gene sequence: CDR1 MNHNY, CDR2 SVGAGI (reference sequence). Per the original data handling: Cell counts per sample came from amplifying reference gene primers. The protocol was immunoSEQ multiplex PCR, while the TCRdb copy is restricted to in-frame clones and leaves out a portion. The V and J calls and clone size are taken from that table; D and trimming were inferred from the DNA. The sample holds approximately 150,000 clones, 80% to 90% seen once.

The receptor comes from a man between 65 and 79 years old with acute or convalescent COVID-19. The specimen was peripheral blood. The chain recombines TRBV6-6 with TRBJ2-7; 8 bases align to TRBD1. The CDR3 spells CASSWDRLSGEQYF. The CDR3 bases are TGTGCCAGCAGTTGGGACAGGCTGTCGGGCGAGCAGTACTTC.